This T cell receptor (beta chain) was documented in a study of cytomegalovirus exposure and HLA in healthy donors. Notes on this clone: Its antigen is unknown.

PCR primers comprised 60 Vbeta and 13 Jbeta primers. Only in-frame clones appear in the TCRdb table, and some are missing; sequencing was by immunoSEQ multiplex PCR. Among some 160,000 clones listed, approximately 68% were seen once. Findings of the study overall: Equally common other TCR beta chains were less clonally expanded than HLA-associated ones, a later analysis found.

Germline V lookup: CDR1 SQVTM, CDR2 ANQGSEA. Germline trimming cut 6 bases from V and 5 bases from J; bases unmatched to any gene: 10. The CDR3 is 13 amino acids. The chain has TRBV29-1 and TRBJ2-7, with 7 bases lining up with TRBD1. The source is a man aged 60 to 69 in good health and CMV-seronegative. Sequencing input: PBMCs. For the CDR3, the DNA is TGCAGCGTGGGTGACAGGGATCGCGACGAGCAGTACTTC. This gives the protein CSVGDRDRDEQYF.